This record covers a single T cell receptor beta chain. This CDR3 contains 15 residues. V dropped 5 bases and J dropped 0; count of bases not matched to a gene: 5. Germline CDR1 SEHNR, CDR2 FQNEAQ (reference sequence). Authors' processing steps: Amplification of reference gene primers provided the estimated nucleated cell counts. Sequenced by immunoSEQ multiplex PCR; TCRdb stores in-frame clones only, minus some. V and J calls plus clone size are reproduced from that table; the DNA served to infer D and trimming. The data contain hundreds of thousands of clones, nearly 90% of them singletons. The data were taken from a study of blood T cell repertoires in COVID-19. Study at large: The United States, Italy and Spain were the sources of the acute and convalescent COVID-19 samples. T cells, B-cell-depleted T cells, or PBMCs provided the cDNA or gDNA that served as material.

This chain uses TRBV7-9 with TRBJ2-7; 9 bases line up with TRBD2. The receptor comes from a woman aged 18 to 35 who had recovered from COVID-19. The specimen sequenced was peripheral blood. CDR3: CASSPSSGISYEQYF. In nucleotides, the CDR3 is TGTGCCAGCAGCCCCTCTAGCGGGATCTCCTACGAGCAGTACTTC.